This T cell receptor (beta chain) was profiled in a study of beta chain features in type 1 diabetes. Isolated RNA was reverse transcribed in full, so expressed TCRB transcripts were sequenced. Reads from naive, central memory and regulatory T cell samples averaged about 3.8 million. Produced via immunoSEQ multiplex PCR; TCRdb's table is partial and in-frame only. The data hold around 500,000 clones, with approximately 28% observed a single time. The ends lost 2 bases at V and 5 bases at J; junction bases unmatched: 7. Germline V lookup: CDR1 SQVTM, CDR2 ANQGSEA. The CDR3 covers 15 residues. The rearrangement links TRBV29-1 to TRBJ2-1, with TRBD1 matching 9 bases. The sequencing input was naive CD4+ T cells from blood. The receptor was derived from a man aged 18 to 29 in good health. The CDR3 here is CSVENWTGDHNEQFF. CDR3 sequence (DNA): TGCAGCGTTGAAAATTGGACAGGGGACCACAATGAGCAGTTCTTC.